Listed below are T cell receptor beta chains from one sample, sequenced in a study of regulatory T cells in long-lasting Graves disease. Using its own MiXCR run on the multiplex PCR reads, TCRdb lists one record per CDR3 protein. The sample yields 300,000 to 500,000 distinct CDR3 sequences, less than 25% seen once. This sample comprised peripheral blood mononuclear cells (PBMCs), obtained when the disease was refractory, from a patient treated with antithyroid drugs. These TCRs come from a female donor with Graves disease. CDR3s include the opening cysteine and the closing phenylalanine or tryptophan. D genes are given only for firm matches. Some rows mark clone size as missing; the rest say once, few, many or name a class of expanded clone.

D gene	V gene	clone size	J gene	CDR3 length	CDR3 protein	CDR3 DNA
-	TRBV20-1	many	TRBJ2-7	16	CSARDQRGGGIYEQYF	TGCAGTGCTAGAGATCAGAGGGGCGGAGGGATCTACGAGCAGTACTTC
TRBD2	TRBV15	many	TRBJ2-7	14	CATSLAGSSYEQYF	TGTGCCACCTCCTTAGCGGGAAGCTCCTACGAGCAGTACTTC
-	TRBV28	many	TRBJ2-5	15	CASSQRGILQETQYF	TGTGCCAGCAGCCAACGGGGGATACTCCAGGAGACCCAGTACTTC
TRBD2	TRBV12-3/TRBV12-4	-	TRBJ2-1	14	CASSALAGRNEQFF	TGTGCCAGCAGTGCGCTAGCGGGACGCAATGAGCAGTTCTTC
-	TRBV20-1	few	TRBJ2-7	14	CSAHESGYSYEQYF	TGCAGTGCTCACGAGTCAGGGTACTCCTACGAGCAGTACTTC
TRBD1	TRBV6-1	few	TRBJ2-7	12	CASRRQGREQYF	TGTGCCAGCAGACGACAGGGTCGGGAGCAGTACTTC
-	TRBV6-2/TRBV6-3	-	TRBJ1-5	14	CASSYRAPNQPQHF	TGTGCCAGCAGCTACAGGGCGCCTAATCAGCCCCAGCATTTT
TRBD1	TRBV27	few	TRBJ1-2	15	CASGPSGQSMNGYTF	TGTGCCAGCGGGCCTTCGGGACAGAGTATGAATGGCTACACCTTC
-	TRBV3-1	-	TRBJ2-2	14	CASSPGGHTGELFF	TGTGCCAGCAGCCCGGGCGGACACACCGGGGAGCTGTTTTTT
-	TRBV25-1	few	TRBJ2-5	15	CASSDNTGRQETQYF	TGTGCCAGCAGTGATAACACGGGAAGGCAGGAGACCCAGTACTTC
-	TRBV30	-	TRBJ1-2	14	CAWSTAGVNYGYTF	TGTGCCTGGTCGACAGCCGGAGTTAACTATGGCTACACCTTC
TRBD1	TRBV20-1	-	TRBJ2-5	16	CSARKPPPTGQETQYF	TGCAGTGCTAGAAAACCTCCTCCGACAGGGCAAGAGACCCAGTACTTC
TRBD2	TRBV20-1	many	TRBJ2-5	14	CSARLAGGRETQYF	TGCAGTGCTAGACTAGCGGGAGGGAGGGAGACCCAGTACTTC
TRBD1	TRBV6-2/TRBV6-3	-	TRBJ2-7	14	CASSYGTDSSEQYF	TGTGCCAGCAGTTACGGGACAGATTCGTCCGAGCAGTACTTC
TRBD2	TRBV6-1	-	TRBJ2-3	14	CASSQRGSTDTQYF	TGTGCCAGCAGCCAGCGGGGGTCAACAGATACGCAGTATTTT
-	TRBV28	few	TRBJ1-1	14	CASKVDLWNTEAFF	TGTGCCAGCAAAGTGGACTTGTGGAACACTGAAGCTTTCTTT
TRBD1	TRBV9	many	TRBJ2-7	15	CASSPRDRITYEQYF	TGTGCCAGCAGCCCTAGGGACAGAATAACCTACGAGCAGTACTTC
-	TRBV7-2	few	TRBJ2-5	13	CASAGTGKETQYF	TGTGCCAGCGCCGGGACGGGGAAAGAGACCCAGTACTTC
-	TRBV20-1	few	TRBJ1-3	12	CSAPDSGNTIYF	TGCAGTGCTCCTGACTCTGGAAACACCATATATTTT
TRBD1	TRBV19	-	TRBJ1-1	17	CASSRGQGEFSNTEAFF	TGTGCCAGTAGTAGGGGACAGGGCGAATTTTCGAACACTGAAGCTTTCTTT
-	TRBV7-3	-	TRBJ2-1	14	CASSLMSANNEQFF	TGTGCCAGCAGCTTAATGAGCGCGAACAATGAGCAGTTCTTC
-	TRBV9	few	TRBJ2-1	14	CASSPHPEFDEQFF	TGTGCCAGCAGCCCCCACCCTGAGTTCGATGAGCAGTTCTTC
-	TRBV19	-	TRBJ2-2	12	CASGPSTGELFF	TGTGCCTCAGGGCCTTCAACCGGGGAGCTGTTTTTT
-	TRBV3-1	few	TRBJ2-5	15	CASSQDLVEGETQYF	TGTGCCAGCAGCCAAGATTTGGTAGAAGGGGAGACCCAGTACTTC
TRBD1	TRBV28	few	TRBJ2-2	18	CASEGSIWDRGNTGELFF	TGTGCCAGCGAAGGTTCAATCTGGGACAGGGGAAACACCGGGGAGCTGTTTTTT
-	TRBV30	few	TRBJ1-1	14	CAWSRGAGSTEAFF	TGTGCCTGGAGTAGGGGGGCGGGGAGCACTGAAGCTTTCTTT
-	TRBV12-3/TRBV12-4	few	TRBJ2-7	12	CASSSGQPEQYF	TGTGCCAGCAGTTCCGGACAGCCCGAGCAGTACTTC
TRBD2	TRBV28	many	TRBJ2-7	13	CASSGSHSSEQYF	TGTGCCAGTAGCGGGAGTCACTCATCCGAGCAGTACTTC
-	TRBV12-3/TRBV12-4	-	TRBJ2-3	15	CASSYPEDSTDTQYF	TGTGCCAGCAGTTATCCCGAGGATAGCACAGATACGCAGTATTTT
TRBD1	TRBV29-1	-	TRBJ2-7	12	CIFTGQGGKQYF	TGCATCTTTACCGGACAGGGTGGTAAGCAGTACTTC
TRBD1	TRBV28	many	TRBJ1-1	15	CASSPYGQGDTEAFF	TGTGCCAGCAGTCCCTACGGACAGGGGGACACTGAAGCTTTCTTT
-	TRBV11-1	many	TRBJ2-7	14	CASSLAHSLYEQYF	TGTGCCAGCAGCTTAGCGCACAGTCTCTACGAGCAGTACTTC
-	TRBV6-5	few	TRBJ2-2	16	CASSYPQGPTTGELFF	TGTGCCAGCAGTTACCCTCAGGGGCCGACCACCGGGGAGCTGTTTTTT
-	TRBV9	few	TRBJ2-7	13	CASSSSGVHEQYF	TGTGCCAGCAGCTCCTCGGGAGTCCACGAGCAGTACTTC
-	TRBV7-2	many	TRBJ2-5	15	CASSLGWDSLETQYF	TGTGCCAGCAGCTTAGGTTGGGACTCCCTCGAGACCCAGTACTTC
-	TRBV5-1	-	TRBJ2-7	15	CASRLLATTFYEQYF	TGCGCCAGCCGACTACTAGCTACCACCTTCTACGAGCAGTACTTC
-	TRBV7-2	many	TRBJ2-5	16	CASSYRASVLQETQYF	TGTGCCAGCAGCTACCGGGCTAGCGTCCTTCAAGAGACCCAGTACTTC
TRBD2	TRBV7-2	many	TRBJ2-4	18	CASSLGVAGVNRKNIQYF	TGTGCCAGCAGCTTAGGCGTAGCGGGAGTTAATCGCAAAAACATTCAGTACTTC
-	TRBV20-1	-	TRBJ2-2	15	CSAQDWGRNTGELFF	TGCAGTGCTCAAGATTGGGGGAGGAACACCGGGGAGCTGTTTTTT
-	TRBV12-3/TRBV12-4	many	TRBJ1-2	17	CASSKAVGDRMSDGYTF	TGTGCCAGCAGCAAAGCAGTCGGGGACCGCATGAGCGATGGCTACACCTTC
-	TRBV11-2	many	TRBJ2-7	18	CASSLFEHSQAPDGEQYF	TGTGCCAGCAGCTTATTTGAGCACTCGCAGGCCCCCGATGGAGAGCAGTACTTC
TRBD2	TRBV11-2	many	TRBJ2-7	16	CASSLIPGTSGYEQYF	TGTGCCAGCAGCTTAATCCCCGGGACTAGCGGCTACGAGCAGTACTTC
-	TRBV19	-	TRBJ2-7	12	CASSSESWEQYF	TGTGCCAGTAGTAGCGAGTCATGGGAGCAGTACTTC
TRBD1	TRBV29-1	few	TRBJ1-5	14	CSVEGDRADQPQHF	TGCAGCGTTGAAGGGGACAGGGCGGATCAGCCCCAGCATTTT
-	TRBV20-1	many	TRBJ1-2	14	CSARGGGTSYGYTF	TGCAGTGCTAGAGGGGGGGGGACCTCCTATGGCTACACCTTC
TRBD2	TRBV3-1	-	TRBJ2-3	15	CASSQSSGSTDTQYF	TGTGCCAGCAGCCAATCTAGCGGGAGCACAGATACGCAGTATTTT
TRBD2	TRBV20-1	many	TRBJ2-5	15	CSARAGTSGMETQYF	TGCAGTGCTAGAGCAGGGACTAGCGGGATGGAGACCCAGTACTTC
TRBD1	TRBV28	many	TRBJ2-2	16	CASSLVGQGYTGELFF	TGTGCCAGCAGTTTAGTGGGACAGGGTTACACCGGGGAGCTGTTTTTT
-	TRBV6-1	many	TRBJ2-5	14	CASSGKRQSETQYF	TGTGCCAGCAGCGGGAAGAGACAGTCAGAGACCCAGTACTTC
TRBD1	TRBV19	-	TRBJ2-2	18	CASSYRGIVPPNTGELFF	TGTGCCAGTAGTTACAGGGGGATTGTCCCTCCGAACACCGGGGAGCTGTTTTTT
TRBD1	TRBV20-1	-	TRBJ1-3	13	CSAGDRMGNTIYF	TGCAGTGCCGGGGACAGGATGGGAAACACCATATATTTT
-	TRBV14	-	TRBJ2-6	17	CASSRDTGRYGANVLTF	TGTGCCAGCAGCCGAGACACAGGGAGGTATGGGGCCAACGTCCTGACTTTC
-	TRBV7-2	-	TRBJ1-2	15	CASSLDGGRSYGYTF	TGTGCCAGCAGCTTAGATGGGGGACGAAGCTATGGCTACACCTTC
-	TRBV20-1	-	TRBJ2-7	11	CSAHQGFKQYF	TGCAGTGCCCACCAGGGGTTCAAGCAGTACTTC
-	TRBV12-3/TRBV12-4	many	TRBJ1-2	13	CASRPGQTPGYTF	TGTGCCAGCAGACCCGGACAGACTCCTGGCTACACCTTC
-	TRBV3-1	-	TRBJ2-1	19	CASSLRGSKNRGQFNEQFF	TGTGCCAGCAGCTTGCGCGGCAGCAAGAACCGGGGTCAGTTTAATGAGCAGTTCTTC
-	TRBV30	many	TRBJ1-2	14	CAWREGLVGYGYTF	TGTGCCTGGAGGGAGGGGTTGGTCGGCTATGGCTACACCTTC
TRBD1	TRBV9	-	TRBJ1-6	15	CASSVESGGNSPLHF	TGTGCCAGCAGCGTAGAGTCAGGGGGTAATTCACCCCTCCACTTT
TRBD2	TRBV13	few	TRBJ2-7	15	CASSFSSGITYEQYF	TGTGCCAGCAGCTTTTCTAGCGGGATTACCTACGAGCAGTACTTC